These 11 T cell receptor beta chains were all obtained from the same sample, sequenced in a study of early T cells in non-severe SARS-CoV-2 infection (dated by TCRdb to the early 2020s). Library method: 5' RACE. TCRdb lists the instrument as NextSeq 500. The public reads were reanalyzed by TCRdb: fastp trimming at Q25, MiXCR alignment, in-frame beta chains only. For every CDR3 protein sequence, its rows merge into one entry that carries the most common genes and DNA. The sample includes tens of thousands of distinct CDR3 sequences, with around 12% observed a single time. The ten largest account for 1.2% to 1.5% of the sample. The starting material was whole blood, obtained at baseline. These receptors all stem from an adult who was a healthcare worker with PCR-confirmed SARS-CoV-2 infection or an uninfected control (not recorded which).

CDR3 residues: CSASRTRTYEQYF. CDR3 DNA: TGCAGTGCTAGCCGAACGCGTACCTACGAGCAGTACTTC. V and J are TRBV20-1 and TRBJ2-7; no definite D call. The CDR3 is made up of 13 amino acids. The V gene's germline CDR1 is DFQATT and CDR2 SNEGSKA (reference sequence). The V gene lost 3 bases and the J gene lost 2 bases, with 11 bases spanning the gap.

This clonotype was observed at least ten times. This chain links TRBV27 with TRBJ2-4; D is tentatively TRBD1 or TRBD2 (5 bases each). Germline CDR1 is MNHEY and CDR2 is SMNVEV (reference sequence). V lost 6 bases and J lost 4, with 10 bases in between. The CDR3 runs to 13 residues. CDR3 DNA: TGTGCCAGCAGCCTGGGACCAAAAAACATTCAGTACTTC. Residues: CASSLGPKNIQYF.

This clonotype was detected only a few times. J is TRBJ2-3 and V is TRBV7-6; 9 nucleotides line up with TRBD1. V was clipped by 0 bases and J by 5 bases; unmatched bases: 6. CDR1 is SGHVS, CDR2 FNYEAQ, per germline. This CDR3 is built from 16 residues. The CDR3 DNA follows: TGTGCCAGCAGCTTAGCAGGGGACAGGGAAAGAGATACGCAGTATTTT. As protein: CASSLAGDRERDTQYF.

This clonotype was observed at least ten times. This chain links TRBV5-1 with TRBJ2-7; 10 bases align to TRBD1. The germline V gene has CDR1 SGHRS and CDR2 YFSETQ. The CDR3 contains 16 residues. The V segment lost 4 bases and the J segment 7 bases; nucleotides outside the gene matches: 14. The CDR3 protein is CASSKGQGKGLEEQYF. CDR3 in DNA: TGCGCCAGCAGCAAGGGACAGGGGAAAGGTTTGGAGGAGCAGTACTTC.

V gene TRBV12-3 or TRBV12-4 combines with J gene TRBJ1-1; D not certain. The length of the CDR3 is 11 residues. The V end lost 7 bases, the J end lost 4 bases, and 7 bases lay between the germline ends. CDR3 DNA: TGTGCCAGCACTATGGGCACTGAAGCTTTCTTT. This codes for CASTMGTEAFF.

This clonotype was counted a few times. This chain's CDR3 is CASSFLLGPLNSGANVLTF. CDR3 bases: TGTGCCAGCAGTTTCTTGTTGGGGCCCCTAAACTCTGGGGCCAACGTCCTGACTTTC. The chain couples TRBV28 to TRBJ2-6; D might be TRBD1 (5 bases). Germline V gene sequence: CDR1 MDHEN, CDR2 SYDVKM. Trimming removed 3 bases at V and 0 bases at J, with 18 bases between. The CDR3 covers 19 residues.

This chain joins TRBV12-3 or TRBV12-4 and TRBJ1-1; D is uncertain. V lost 7 bases, J lost 6 bases, and 12 bases lay in between. This CDR3 has 12 amino acids. This CDR3 reads CASKLGPAEAFF. CDR3 in DNA: TGTGCCAGCAAACTAGGGCCGGCTGAAGCTTTCTTT.

The chain employs TRBV6-1 and TRBJ2-7; D is ambiguous. The ends were cut back, 3 bases at V and 2 bases at J, with 2 bases in the middle. Germline V lookup: CDR1 MNHNS, CDR2 SASEGT. The length of the CDR3 is 11 residues. CDR3 amino acids: CASSDTYEQYF. In DNA, the CDR3 is TGTGCCAGCAGTGATACCTACGAGCAGTACTTC.

This clonotype was observed a handful of times. The CDR3 coding sequence is TGCAGTGCTAGGTCAGGGGGCGCCGGCTATGGCTACACCTTC. It encodes CSARSGGAGYGYTF. The chain joins TRBV20-1 to TRBJ1-2; TRBD1 agrees at 8 bases. Looked up from germline, CDR1 is DFQATT and CDR2 is SNEGSKA (reference sequence). This CDR3 is 14 amino acids long. V lost 3 bases to trimming and J lost 4 bases; unmatched junction nucleotides: 7.

This clonotype was seen only a few times. The CDR3 nucleotides read TGTGCCAGCAGCAAAGGGTGCCGAGACACTGAAGCTTTCTTT. Translating it yields CASSKGCRDTEAFF. The chain combines TRBV21-1 with TRBJ1-1. TRBV21-1 is a known pseudogene. The length of the CDR3 is 14 residues.

Comment on this clonotype: A read error may account for a junction end that differs from germline. The V gene is TRBV5-1, the J gene TRBJ2-3; D not certain. Per the germline V gene, CDR1 is SGHRS and CDR2 is YFSETQ. The CDR3 covers 12 residues. CDR3 sequence reads: CATILPRGSQNF. DNA of the CDR3: TGCGCCACCATCCTACCCCGCGGCTCGCAGAATTTT.